Below are 8 T cell receptor beta chains sequenced from a single sample in a study of vaccination and CD4 T cells after COVID-19. Oncomine TCR Beta short-read sequencing was applied to DNA from cultured CD4+ T cells. TCRdb ran MiXCR on the PCR reads and lists one entry per CDR3 protein. The sample lists some 20,000 distinct CDR3 sequences, about half occurring once. Indicated treatment: roughly 11-day PBMC culture with coronavirus spike peptide pools or control peptides (ViraFEST assay). These receptors are not linked to any known antigen. The source was CD4+ T cells from blood, cultured in vitro, collected after SARS-CoV-2 vaccination. These receptors were collected from a human donor who had recovered from COVID-19.

The V gene is TRBV20-1, the J gene TRBJ1-2; 10 bases agree with TRBD1. The CDR3 has 17 amino acids. The germline V gene has CDR1 DFQATT and CDR2 SNEGSKA (reference sequence). The ends lost 5 bases at V and 2 bases at J; junction bases unmatched: 14. CDR3 nucleotide sequence: TGCAGTGCTCTTTCCTTCCAAACGACAGGGGGCAACTATGGCTACACCTTC. Translated, it gives CSALSFQTTGGNYGYTF.

This rearrangement joins TRBV5-3 to TRBJ1-2; 10 bases fit TRBD1. TRBV5-3 is reported as an ORF; its role is uncertain. Losses at the gene ends were 8 bases for V and 4 bases for J; bases not matched to a gene: 17. This CDR3 has 17 amino acids. For the CDR3, the DNA is TGTGCCAGCAGCCCCAACGCCGGGACAGGGGTAGGCTATGGCTACACCTTC. Translated, it gives CASSPNAGTGVGYGYTF.

In its sample, this clonotype was seen once. J is TRBJ2-3 and V is TRBV7-2, with D uncertain. Germline loops: CDR1 SGHTA, CDR2 FQGNSA. V was trimmed by 4 bases and J by 0 bases, leaving 11 bases between them. CDR3 length equals 15 residues. The CDR3 DNA reads TGTGCCAGCAGCTCACTACGATCTAGCACAGATACGCAGTATTTT. This sequence encodes CASSSLRSSTDTQYF.

This clonotype came up a few times. The chain recombines TRBV20-1 with TRBJ1-5; D is ambiguous. This CDR3 has 15 residues. The germline V and J ends were trimmed by 0 bases and 3 bases, with 12 bases remaining between them. Germline assignment: CDR1 DFQATT and CDR2 SNEGSKA (reference sequence). The CDR3 nucleotides are TGCAGTGCTAGAGAAGGCGGCAGGCTCAATCAGCCCCAGCATTTT. Protein: CSAREGGRLNQPQHF.

This chain uses TRBV20-1 with TRBJ1-2; the D gene is possibly TRBD1 (5 bases). Per the germline V gene, CDR1 is DFQATT and CDR2 is SNEGSKA (reference sequence). The CDR3 totals 14 residues. V shed 0 bases and J shed 8 bases, with 16 bases lying between them. The CDR3 DNA reads TGCAGTGCTAGAGACCCCTTGGGGCTGAGAGGCTACACCTTC. Encoded protein: CSARDPLGLRGYTF.

The chain carries TRBV29-1 and TRBJ1-2, with 12 bases lining up with TRBD1. V shed 3 bases, J shed 7 bases, and the junction held 9 bases outside the gene matches. The length of the CDR3 is 15 residues. Germline values: CDR1 SQVTM, CDR2 ANQGSEA. This CDR3 reads CSVDIGTGGAGGYTF. As DNA, the CDR3 is TGCAGCGTTGATATCGGGACAGGGGGCGCTGGTGGCTACACCTTC.

The chain combines TRBV6-4 with TRBJ1-1, with D hard to call. The CDR3 extends over 13 amino acids. The germline CDR1 and CDR2 sequences are MRHNA and SNTAGT. V was cut by 6 bases and J by 5 bases, with 13 bases left in between. CDR3 protein: CASSPSLQTEAFF. DNA of the CDR3: TGTGCCAGCAGCCCATCTCTCCAAACTGAAGCTTTCTTT.

The chain links TRBV6-1 to TRBJ1-6; D gene ambiguous. Germline V gene sequence: CDR1 MNHNS, CDR2 SASEGT. This CDR3 is built from 14 residues. Trimming cost V 3 bases and J 8 bases, with 11 bases left between them. CDR3 sequence reads: CASSDLMDHSPLHF. The CDR3 DNA follows: TGTGCCAGCAGTGATCTGATGGACCATTCACCCCTCCACTTT.